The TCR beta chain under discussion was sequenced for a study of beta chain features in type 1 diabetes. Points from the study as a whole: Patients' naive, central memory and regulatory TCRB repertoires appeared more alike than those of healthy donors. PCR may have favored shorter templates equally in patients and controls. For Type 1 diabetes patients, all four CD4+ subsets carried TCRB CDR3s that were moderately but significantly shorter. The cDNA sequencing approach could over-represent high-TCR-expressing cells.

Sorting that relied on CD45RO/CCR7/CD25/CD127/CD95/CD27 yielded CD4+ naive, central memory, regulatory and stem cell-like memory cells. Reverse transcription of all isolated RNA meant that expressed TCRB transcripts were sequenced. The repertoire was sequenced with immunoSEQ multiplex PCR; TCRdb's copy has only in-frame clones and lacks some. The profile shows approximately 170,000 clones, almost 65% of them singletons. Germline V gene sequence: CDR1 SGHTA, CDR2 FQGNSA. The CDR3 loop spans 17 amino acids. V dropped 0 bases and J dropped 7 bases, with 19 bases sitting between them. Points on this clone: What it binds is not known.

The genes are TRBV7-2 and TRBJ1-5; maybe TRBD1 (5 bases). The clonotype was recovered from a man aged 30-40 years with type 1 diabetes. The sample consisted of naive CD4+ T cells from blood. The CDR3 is CASSLAMVIGGGQPQHF. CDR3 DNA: TGTGCCAGCAGCTTAGCGATGGTTATCGGGGGAGGACAGCCCCAGCATTTT. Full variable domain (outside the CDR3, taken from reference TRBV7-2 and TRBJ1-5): GAGVSQSPSNKVTEKGKDVELRCDPISGHTALYWYRQSLGQGLEFLIYFQGNSAPDKSGLPSDRFSAERTGGSVSTLTIQRTQQEDSAVYLCASSLAMVIGGGQPQHFGDGTRLSIL.